The present T cell receptor (beta chain) was sequenced within a study of identical twins (dated by TCRdb to the mid-2010s). The study in broad terms: TCR alpha and beta repertoires from monozygotic twins, unrelated adults of various ages and cord blood were deep-sequenced to test whether fetal clonotypes persist. To rule out contamination, the twin experiments were replicated at different times with different library preparation protocols. Overall results and qualifications from the work: Recombination models systematically underestimated out-of-frame TCR alpha sharing in monozygotic twins but agreed with sharing between unrelated individuals. Because the same donors could not be followed over many years, conclusions were based on cross-sectional statistical analysis. Zero-insertion analyses could be partly confounded by invariant T cells such as MAIT and iNKT, though diverse VJ usage argued against such confounding for most clonotypes. Fewer insertions were carried by abundant cord blood beta clonotypes; a weaker similar trend was observed in young adult naive repertoires, while no such trend was observed in memory repertoires. Out-of-frame TCR alpha sequences shared between twins showed an excess of low generation-probability sequences compared with coincidental sharing between unrelated individuals. Excess twin sharing in beta out-of-frame sequences was weaker because fewer shared sequences lowered the signal-to-noise ratio.

The CDR3 runs 15 amino acids, cysteine and phenylalanine included. Solely the CDR3 DNA is kept, with 45 bases framed from the first base. Relative to germline, V is 3 bases shorter and J is 2 bases shorter, with 12 bases between their ends. Library creation used 5' RACE. Sequenced on an Illumina HiSeq 2000. A universal primer binding site was added through template switching, and the final cDNA carried a unique molecular identifier so that TCR cDNA molecules could be counted accurately. Specific primers in the conserved constant-segment region were used to synthesize first-strand cDNA for the TCR alpha and beta chains. Each cDNA library was double barcoded, with a SMART-Mk sample barcode plus Illumina barcodes, to control for contamination. TruSeq adapter sequences and Illumina sample barcodes were added in two successive PCR steps. The TCR alpha and beta cDNA libraries were sequenced on the Illumina HiSeq platform using custom primers. The authors processed their data as follows. MiGEC processed the raw reads to extract unique molecular identifiers, while MiXCR was used to determine the CDR3 positions. For each individual, recombination models were inferred using an EM algorithm with the repgenHMM and IGoR tools. The tcR package in R was used for shared clonotype analysis, with sharing normalized by the product of cloneset sizes. To study raw recombination without the effects of thymic and clonal selection, out-of-frame nonproductive sequences were analyzed. Clones were called with MiXCR by TCRdb after fastp trimmed the public reads at Q25, and only in-frame beta chains were retained. Duplicate CDR3 protein sequences are folded into a single record with the most common DNA and genes. In this record, the V and J calls reflect TCRdb's handling and not the investigators' own analysis. The sample profile shows about 240,000 distinct CDR3 sequences; over 9.5% of them were found once. The top ten hold 9% to 10% of the sample.

This clonotype was counted at least ten times. The specificity of this receptor is unknown. No much larger clone exists at a distance of one base, and base qualities are not known. Only healthy Caucasian donors were included. Miltenyi CD45RO+ enrichment and human naive T-cell isolation kits were used to isolate memory (CD45RO+) and naive T cells from PBMC. The sample comprised memory T cells sorted from blood. Per the publication, the cell subset or site label means: CD45RO+ enriched T cells. This clonotype originated in a man aged 50 or older in good health. Recombination joined TRBV12-3 or TRBV12-4 with TRBJ2-3; 6 matching bases give a weak D call of TRBD1. The DNA sequence follows: TGTGCCAGCAGTTTGGGGGCAGGACCCACAGATACGCAGTATTTT. The translation is CASSLGAGPTDTQYF.